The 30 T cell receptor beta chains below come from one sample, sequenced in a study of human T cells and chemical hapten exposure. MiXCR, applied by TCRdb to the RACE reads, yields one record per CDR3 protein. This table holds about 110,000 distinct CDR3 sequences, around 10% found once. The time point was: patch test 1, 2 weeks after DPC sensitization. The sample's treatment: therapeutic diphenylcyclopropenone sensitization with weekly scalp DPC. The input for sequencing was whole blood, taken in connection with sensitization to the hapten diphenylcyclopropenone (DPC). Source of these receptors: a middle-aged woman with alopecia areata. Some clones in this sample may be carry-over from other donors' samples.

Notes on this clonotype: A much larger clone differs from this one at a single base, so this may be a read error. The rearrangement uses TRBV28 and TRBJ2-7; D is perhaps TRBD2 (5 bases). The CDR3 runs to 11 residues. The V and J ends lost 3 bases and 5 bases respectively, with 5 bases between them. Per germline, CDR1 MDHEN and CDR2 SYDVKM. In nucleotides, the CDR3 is TGTGCCAGCAGTTTTAGCGACGAGCAGTACTTC. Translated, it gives CASSFSDEQYF.

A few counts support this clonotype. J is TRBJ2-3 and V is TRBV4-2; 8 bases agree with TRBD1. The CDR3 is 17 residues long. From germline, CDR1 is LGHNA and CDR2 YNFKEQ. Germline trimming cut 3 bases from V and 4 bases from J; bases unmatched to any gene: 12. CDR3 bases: TGTGCCAGCAGCCAGGAGTTCCGGACAGGGCGCCCAGATACGCAGTATTTT. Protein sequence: CASSQEFRTGRPDTQYF.

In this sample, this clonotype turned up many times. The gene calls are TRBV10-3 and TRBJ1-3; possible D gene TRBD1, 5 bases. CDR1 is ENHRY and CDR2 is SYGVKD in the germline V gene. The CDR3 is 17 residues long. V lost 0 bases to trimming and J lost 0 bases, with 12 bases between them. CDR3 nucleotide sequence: TGTGCCATCAGTGAGTCGGGCACAGGATCCTCTGGAAACACCATATATTTT. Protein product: CAISESGTGSSGNTIYF.

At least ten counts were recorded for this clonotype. CDR3 in DNA: TGCAGTGCTAGAGCCGAGACTGAAGCTTTCTTT. Encoded protein: CSARAETEAFF. The rearrangement joins TRBV20-1 to TRBJ1-1; D uncertain. Trimming stripped 1 base from V and 5 bases from J, with 5 bases between. The V gene's germline CDR1 is DFQATT and CDR2 SNEGSKA (reference sequence). The CDR3 consists of 11 residues.

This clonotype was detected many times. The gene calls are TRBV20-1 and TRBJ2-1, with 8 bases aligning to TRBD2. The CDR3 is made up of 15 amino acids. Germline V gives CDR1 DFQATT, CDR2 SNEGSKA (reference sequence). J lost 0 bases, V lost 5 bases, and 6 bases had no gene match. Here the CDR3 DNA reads TGCAGTGCTGCCCTGACTAGCGTCTCCTACAATGAGCAGTTCTTC. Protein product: CSAALTSVSYNEQFF.

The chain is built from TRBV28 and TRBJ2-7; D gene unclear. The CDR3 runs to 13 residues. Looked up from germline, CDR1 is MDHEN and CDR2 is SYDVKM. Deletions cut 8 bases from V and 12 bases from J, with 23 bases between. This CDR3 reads CASSSPQFSPWYF. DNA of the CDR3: TGTGCCAGCTCCTCTCCCCAGTTTAGCCCATGGTACTTC.

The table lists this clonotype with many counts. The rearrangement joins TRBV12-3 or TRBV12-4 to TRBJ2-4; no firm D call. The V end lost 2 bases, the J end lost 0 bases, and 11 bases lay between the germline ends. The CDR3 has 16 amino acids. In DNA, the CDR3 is TGTGCCAGCAGTTTACCTCACAGCTTAGCCAAAAACATTCAGTACTTC. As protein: CASSLPHSLAKNIQYF.

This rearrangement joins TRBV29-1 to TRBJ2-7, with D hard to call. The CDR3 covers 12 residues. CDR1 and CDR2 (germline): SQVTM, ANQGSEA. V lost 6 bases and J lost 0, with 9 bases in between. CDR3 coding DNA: TGCAGCGTCGACACGTACTCCTACGAGCAGTACTTC. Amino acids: CSVDTYSYEQYF.

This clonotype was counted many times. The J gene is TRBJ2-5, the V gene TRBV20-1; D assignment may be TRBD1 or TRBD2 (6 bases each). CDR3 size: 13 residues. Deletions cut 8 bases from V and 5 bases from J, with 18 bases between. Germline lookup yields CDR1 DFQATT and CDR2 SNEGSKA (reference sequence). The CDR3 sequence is CSQQGLQGETQYF. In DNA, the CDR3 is TGCAGTCAACAGGGACTCCAAGGGGAGACCCAGTACTTC.

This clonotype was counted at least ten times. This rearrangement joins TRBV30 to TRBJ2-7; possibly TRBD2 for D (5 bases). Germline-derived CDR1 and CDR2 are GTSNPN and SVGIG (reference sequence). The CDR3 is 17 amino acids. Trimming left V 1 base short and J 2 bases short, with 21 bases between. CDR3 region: CAWSAPPRLAATYEQYF. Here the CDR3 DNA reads TGTGCCTGGAGTGCACCTCCAAGGCTAGCTGCGACCTACGAGCAGTACTTC. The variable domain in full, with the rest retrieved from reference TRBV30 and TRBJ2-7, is SQTIHQWPATLVQPVGSPLSLECTVEGTSNPNLYWYRQAAGRGLQLLFYSVGIGQISSEVPQNLSASRPQDRQFILSSKKLLLSDSGFYLCAWSAPPRLAATYEQYFGPGTRLTVT.

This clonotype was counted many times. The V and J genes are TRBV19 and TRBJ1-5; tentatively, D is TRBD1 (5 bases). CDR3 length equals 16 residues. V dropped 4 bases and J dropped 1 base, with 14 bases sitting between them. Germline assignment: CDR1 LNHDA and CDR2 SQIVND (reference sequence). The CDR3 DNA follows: TGTGCCAGTAGTAGGGGACTTATTGGGAGCAATCAGCCCCAGCATTTT. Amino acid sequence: CASSRGLIGSNQPQHF.

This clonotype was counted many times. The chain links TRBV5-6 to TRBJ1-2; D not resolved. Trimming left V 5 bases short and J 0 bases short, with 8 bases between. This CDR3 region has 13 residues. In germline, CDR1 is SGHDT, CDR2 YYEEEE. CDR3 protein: CASRGDTNYGYTF. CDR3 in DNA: TGTGCCAGCAGAGGAGATACTAACTATGGCTACACCTTC. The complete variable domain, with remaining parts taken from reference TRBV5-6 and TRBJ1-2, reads DAGVTQSPTHLIKTRGQQVTLRCSPKSGHDTVSWYQQALGQGPQFIFQYYEEEERQRGNFPDRFSGHQFPNYSSELNVNALLLGDSALYLCASRGDTNYGYTFGSGTRLTVV.

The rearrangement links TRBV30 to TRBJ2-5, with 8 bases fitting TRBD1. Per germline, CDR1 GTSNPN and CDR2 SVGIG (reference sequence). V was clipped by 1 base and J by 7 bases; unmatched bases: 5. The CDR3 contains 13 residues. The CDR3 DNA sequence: TGTGCCTGGAGTGGACAGGGGAGCGGGACCCAGTACTTC. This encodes CAWSGQGSGTQYF.

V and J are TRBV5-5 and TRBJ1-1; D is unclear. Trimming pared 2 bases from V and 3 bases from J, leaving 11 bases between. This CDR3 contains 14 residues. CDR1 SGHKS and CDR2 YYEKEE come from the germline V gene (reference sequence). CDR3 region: CASSFEGSYTEAFF. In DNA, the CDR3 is TGTGCCAGCAGCTTTGAAGGGTCGTACACTGAAGCTTTCTTT.

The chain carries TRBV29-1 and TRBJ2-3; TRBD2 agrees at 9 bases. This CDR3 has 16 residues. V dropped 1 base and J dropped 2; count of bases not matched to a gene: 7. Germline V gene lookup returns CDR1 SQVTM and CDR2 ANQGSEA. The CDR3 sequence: CSVEGGSGSITDTQYF. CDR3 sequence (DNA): TGCAGCGTTGAAGGAGGTAGCGGGAGCATCACAGATACGCAGTATTTT.

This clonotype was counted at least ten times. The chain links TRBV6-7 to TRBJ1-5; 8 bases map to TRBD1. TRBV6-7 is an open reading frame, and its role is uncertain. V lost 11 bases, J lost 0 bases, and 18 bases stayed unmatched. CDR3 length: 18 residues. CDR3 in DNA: TGTGCCCGTACCACCCGGGACAGGAATCTTTATAGCAATCAGCCCCAGCATTTT. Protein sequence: CARTTRDRNLYSNQPQHF.

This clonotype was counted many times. The CDR3: CASSDRVWGRDTDTQYF. As DNA, the CDR3 is TGTGCCAGCAGTGACAGGGTATGGGGCCGTGACACAGATACGCAGTATTTT. V usage is TRBV9 and J usage is TRBJ2-3; 7 bases line up with TRBD1. The CDR3 runs 17 residues. CDR1 is SGDLS, CDR2 YYNGEE, per germline. The trim removed 5 bases at V and 2 bases at J, leaving 14 bases unmatched.

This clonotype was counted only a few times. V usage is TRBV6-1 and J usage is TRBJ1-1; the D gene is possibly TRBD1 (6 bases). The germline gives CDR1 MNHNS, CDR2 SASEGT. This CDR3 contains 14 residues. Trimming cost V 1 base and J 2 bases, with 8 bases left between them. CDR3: CASSEGTANTEAFF. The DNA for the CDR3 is TGTGCCAGCAGTGAAGGGACAGCTAACACTGAAGCTTTCTTT.

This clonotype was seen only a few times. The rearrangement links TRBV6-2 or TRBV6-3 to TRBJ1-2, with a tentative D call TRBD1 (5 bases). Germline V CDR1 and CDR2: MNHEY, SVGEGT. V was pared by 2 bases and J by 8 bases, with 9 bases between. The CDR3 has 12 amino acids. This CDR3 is CASSYAGSGYTF. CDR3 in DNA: TGTGCCAGCAGTTACGCAGGGTCCGGCTACACCTTC.

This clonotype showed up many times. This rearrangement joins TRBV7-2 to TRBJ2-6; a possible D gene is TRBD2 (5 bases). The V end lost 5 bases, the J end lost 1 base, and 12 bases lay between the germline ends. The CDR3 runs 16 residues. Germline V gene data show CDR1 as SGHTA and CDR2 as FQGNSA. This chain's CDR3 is CASSIRTGSGANVLTF. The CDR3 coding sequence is TGTGCCAGCAGCATTCGGACGGGATCTGGGGCCAACGTCCTGACTTTC.

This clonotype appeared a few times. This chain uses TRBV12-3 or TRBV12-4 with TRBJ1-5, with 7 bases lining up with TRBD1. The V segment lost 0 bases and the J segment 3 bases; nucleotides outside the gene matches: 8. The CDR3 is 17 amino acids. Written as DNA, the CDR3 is TGTGCCAGCAGTTTAGCCCTTGGGGGGACAGCCAATCAGCCCCAGCATTTT. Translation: CASSLALGGTANQPQHF.

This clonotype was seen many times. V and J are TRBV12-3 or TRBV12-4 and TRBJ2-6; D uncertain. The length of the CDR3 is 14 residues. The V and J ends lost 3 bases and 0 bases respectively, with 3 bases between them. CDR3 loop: CASSFSSGANVLTF. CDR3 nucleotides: TGTGCCAGCAGTTTCTCCTCTGGGGCCAACGTCCTGACTTTC.

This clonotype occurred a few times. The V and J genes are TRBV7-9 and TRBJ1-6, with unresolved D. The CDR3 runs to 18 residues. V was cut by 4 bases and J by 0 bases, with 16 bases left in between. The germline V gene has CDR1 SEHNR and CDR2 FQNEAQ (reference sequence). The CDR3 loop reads CASSWTRHPNSYNSPLHF. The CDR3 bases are TGTGCCAGCAGCTGGACCCGACACCCGAACTCCTATAATTCACCCCTCCACTTT. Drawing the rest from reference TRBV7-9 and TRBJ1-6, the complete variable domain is DTGVSQNPRHKITKRGQNVTFRCDPISEHNRLYWYRQTLGQGPEFLTYFQNEAQLEKSRLLSDRFSAERPKGSFSTLEIQRTEQGDSAMYLCASSWTRHPNSYNSPLHFGNGTRLTVT.

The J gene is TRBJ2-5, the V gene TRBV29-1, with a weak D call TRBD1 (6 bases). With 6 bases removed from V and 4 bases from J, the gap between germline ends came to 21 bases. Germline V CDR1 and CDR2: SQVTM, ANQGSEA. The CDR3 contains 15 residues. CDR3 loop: CSVSTDRSRGETQYF. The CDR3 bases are TGCAGCGTGTCTACAGACAGGAGCCGGGGAGAGACCCAGTACTTC.

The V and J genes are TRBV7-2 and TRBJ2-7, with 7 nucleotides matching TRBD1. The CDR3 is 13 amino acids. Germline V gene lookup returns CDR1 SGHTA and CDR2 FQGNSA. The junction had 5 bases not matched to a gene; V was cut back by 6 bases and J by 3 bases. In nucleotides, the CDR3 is TGTGCCAGCAGAGGGGGACAGCACTACGAGCAGTACTTC. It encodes CASRGGQHYEQYF.

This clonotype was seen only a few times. The CDR3 nucleotides read TGTGCCAGCAACCGGCAGGGTTTCGGAAACACCATATATTTT. Encoded protein: CASNRQGFGNTIYF. This chain connects TRBV6-5 to TRBJ1-3; D might be TRBD1 (5 bases). Germline V CDR1 and CDR2: MNHEY, SVGAGI. With 7 bases removed from V and 4 bases from J, the gap between germline ends came to 14 bases. The CDR3 is made up of 14 amino acids.

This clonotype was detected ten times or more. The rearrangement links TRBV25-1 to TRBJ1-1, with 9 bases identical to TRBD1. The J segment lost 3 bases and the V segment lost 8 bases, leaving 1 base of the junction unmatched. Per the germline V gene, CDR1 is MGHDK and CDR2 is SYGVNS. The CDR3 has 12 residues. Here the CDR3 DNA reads TGTGCCAGCGGGACAGGGCACACTGAAGCTTTCTTT. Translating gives CASGTGHTEAFF.

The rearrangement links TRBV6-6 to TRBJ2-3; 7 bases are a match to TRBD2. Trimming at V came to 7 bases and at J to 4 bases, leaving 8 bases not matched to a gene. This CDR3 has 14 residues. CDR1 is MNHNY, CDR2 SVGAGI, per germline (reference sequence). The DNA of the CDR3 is TGTGCCAGCAAATTTGGCGGGAGCTCAGATACGCAGTATTTT. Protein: CASKFGGSSDTQYF.

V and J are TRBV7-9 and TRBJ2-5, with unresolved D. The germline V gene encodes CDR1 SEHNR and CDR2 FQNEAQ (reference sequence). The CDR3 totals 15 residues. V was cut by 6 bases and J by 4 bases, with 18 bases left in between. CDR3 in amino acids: CASRRLDRSRETQYF. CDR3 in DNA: TGTGCCAGCAGACGTCTCGACCGGTCTCGAGAGACCCAGTACTTC.

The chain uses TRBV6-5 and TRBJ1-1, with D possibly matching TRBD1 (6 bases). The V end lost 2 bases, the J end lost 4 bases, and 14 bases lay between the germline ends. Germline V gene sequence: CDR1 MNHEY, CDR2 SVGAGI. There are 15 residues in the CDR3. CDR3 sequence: CASSYGGAQGTEAFF. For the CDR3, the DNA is TGTGCCAGCAGTTACGGGGGGGCGCAGGGCACTGAAGCTTTCTTT.